One sample yielded the 26 T cell receptor beta chains listed below, sequenced in a study of glioma-infiltrating T cells. The iRepertoire nested amplicon-rescue multiplex PCR amplified TCR alpha and beta CDR3s from RNA. TCRdb independently ran MiXCR on the multiplex PCR reads; one entry per CDR3 protein. The data hold fewer than 90,000 distinct CDR3 sequences, with about a quarter observed a single time. The source material was glioma tissue, nonneoplastic brain tissue, or PBMCs (not recorded which). The receptors here all came from a human donor with low-grade glioma or glioblastoma, undergoing nonglioma brain surgery, or in good health (not recorded which).

The chain has TRBV20-1 and TRBJ1-2, with unresolved D. The CDR3 has 15 residues. The germline CDR1 and CDR2 sequences are DFQATT and SNEGSKA (reference sequence). V lost 3 bases to trimming and J lost 4 bases, with 18 bases between them. CDR3 region: CSARDPMAGIYGYTF. Here the CDR3 DNA reads TGCAGTGCTAGGGACCCAATGGCGGGGATCTATGGCTACACCTTC.

The chain is built from TRBV5-1 and TRBJ2-7; D is perhaps TRBD1 or TRBD2 (5 bases each). CDR1 is SGHRS and CDR2 is YFSETQ in the germline V gene. The V end was cut by 5 bases, the J end by 2 bases, with 11 bases between. The CDR3 contains 13 residues. CDR3 region: CASRTGAAYEQYF. As DNA, the CDR3 is TGCGCCAGCAGAACCGGGGCGGCCTACGAGCAGTACTTC. Filled out from reference TRBV5-1 and TRBJ2-7, the complete variable domain reads KAGVTQTPRYLIKTRGQQVTLSCSPISGHRSVSWYQQTPGQGLQFLFEYFSETQRNKGNFPGRFSGRQFSNSRSEMNVSTLELGDSALYLCASRTGAAYEQYFGPGTRLTVT.

This clonotype was seen ten or more times. The chain recombines TRBV7-2 with TRBJ2-3; D not resolved. V lost 4 bases to trimming and J lost 2 bases, with 7 bases between them. CDR3 length: 13 amino acids. Germline V gives CDR1 SGHTA, CDR2 FQGNSA. In DNA, the CDR3 is TGTGCCAGCAGCTCGACCAACACAGATACGCAGTATTTT. Its translation: CASSSTNTDTQYF.

This clonotype was detected many times. The rearrangement joins TRBV20-1 to TRBJ2-1; a possible D gene is TRBD1 (6 bases). The CDR3 contains 15 residues. V was cut by 5 bases and J by 7 bases, with 21 bases left in between. CDR1 and CDR2 (germline): DFQATT, SNEGSKA (reference sequence). CDR3 residues: CSAHKQARRGNEQFF. CDR3 nucleotides: TGCAGTGCTCATAAACAGGCCCGAAGGGGGAATGAGCAGTTCTTC.

This clonotype showed up many times. Written as DNA, the CDR3 is TGTGCCAGCACGAGTACTAGCACAGATACGCAGTATTTT. The encoded protein is CASTSTSTDTQYF. V gene TRBV6-1 combines with J gene TRBJ2-3; no reliable D call. V was cut by 7 bases and J by 0 bases, with 8 bases left in between. Germline assignment: CDR1 MNHNS and CDR2 SASEGT. The CDR3 runs 13 residues.

Points on this clonotype: A much larger clone is a single base away; this may be a read error. This chain joins TRBV5-1 and TRBJ1-1; unclear D gene. Between the trimmed V and J ends, which lost 4 bases and 0 bases, there was a span of 13 bases. CDR1 SGHRS and CDR2 YFSETQ come from the germline V gene. CDR3 length: 15 residues. This CDR3 reads CASSPQVTVNTEAFF. In nucleotides, the CDR3 is TGCGCCAGCAGCCCGCAAGTGACGGTGAACACTGAAGCTTTCTTT.

J is TRBJ2-6 and V is TRBV29-1, with D tentatively TRBD1 (5 bases). The V end was cut by 6 bases, the J end by 0 bases, with 18 bases between. The CDR3 contains 17 residues. CDR1 is SQVTM and CDR2 is ANQGSEA in the germline V gene. CDR3 nucleotides: TGCAGCGTCGACCCAGCGAGGACAAGCTCTGGGGCCAACGTCCTGACTTTC. Translated: CSVDPARTSSGANVLTF. The entire variable domain, with the rest obtained from reference TRBV29-1 and TRBJ2-6, is as follows: SAVISQKPSRDICQRGTSLTIQCQVDSQVTMMFWYRQQPGQSLTLIATANQGSEATYESGFVIDKFPISRPNLTFSTLTVSNMSPEDSSIYLCSVDPARTSSGANVLTFGAGSRLTVL.

In this sample, this clonotype turned up many times. This rearrangement joins TRBV14 to TRBJ1-1; 11 nucleotides agree with TRBD1. Per the germline V gene, CDR1 is SGHDN and CDR2 is FVKESK. The CDR3 consists of 16 residues. V gave up 6 bases and J gave up 7 bases; unmatched junction bases: 13. CDR3 bases: TGTGCCAGCAGTCAAAACATCGGACAGGGGGCAATTGAAGCTTTCTTT. This encodes CASSQNIGQGAIEAFF.

As to this clonotype: This sequence may be a read error, since a much larger clone differs from it by one base. The chain combines TRBV6-6 with TRBJ2-3, with no clear D. The CDR3 length is 13 residues. Trimming removed 0 bases from V and 4 bases from J, with 5 bases in between. Germline V gene data show CDR1 as MNHNY and CDR2 as SVGAGI (reference sequence). CDR3 DNA sequence: TGTGCCAGCAGTTACTCTCACCCAGATACGCAGTATTTT. Translation: CASSYSHPDTQYF.

This clonotype came up many times. The chain is built from TRBV18 and TRBJ2-4, with D perhaps matching TRBD2 (6 bases). From germline, CDR1 is KGHSH and CDR2 LQKENI. V lost 4 bases, J lost 7 bases, and 11 bases lay in between. This CDR3 contains 13 residues. CDR3 nucleotide sequence: TGTGCCAGCTCACTCGGGGAGGCGAACATTCAGTACTTC. This translates into CASSLGEANIQYF.

This clonotype was picked up many times. The chain combines TRBV12-3 or TRBV12-4 with TRBJ2-1; D unclear. The CDR3 is 16 residues long. Between the trimmed V and J ends, which lost 7 bases and 5 bases, there was a span of 21 bases. CDR3 protein: CASKPGHSLTNNEQFF. The CDR3, as DNA: TGTGCCAGCAAACCGGGCCACAGCCTTACAAACAATGAGCAGTTCTTC.

This clonotype was recorded many times. This sequence joins TRBV2 and TRBJ1-5; TRBD1 is a possible D gene (5 bases). Germline-derived CDR1 and CDR2 are SNHLY and FYNNEI. Trimming stripped 4 bases from V and 2 bases from J, with 9 bases between. The CDR3 has 14 residues. The DNA of the CDR3 is TGTGCCAGCAGTGCCAGGGAAGGCAATCAGCCCCAGCATTTT. Protein product: CASSAREGNQPQHF.

The chain combines TRBV4-1 with TRBJ1-3; D is possibly TRBD1 (5 bases). CDR1 is MGHRA, CDR2 YSYEKL, per germline. The germline V and J ends were trimmed by 4 bases and 0 bases, with 19 bases remaining between them. The CDR3 extends over 18 amino acids. CDR3 sequence: CASSPTVPNTLSGNTIYF. The CDR3 nucleotides are TGCGCCAGCAGCCCGACAGTGCCCAATACACTCTCTGGAAACACCATATATTTT.

Ten or more counts support this clonotype. This chain joins TRBV12-3 or TRBV12-4 and TRBJ1-5; D unclear. The ends were cut back, 3 bases at V and 9 bases at J, with 9 bases in the middle. The CDR3 covers 12 residues. CDR3 in amino acids: CASSFQERPQHF. The CDR3 nucleotides are TGTGCCAGCAGTTTCCAAGAGCGGCCCCAGCATTTT.

This clonotype was counted ten times or more. The chain uses TRBV7-9 and TRBJ1-1, with D unclear. Trimming removed 3 bases at V and 1 base at J, with 6 bases between. The CDR3 consists of 13 residues. The germline V gene encodes CDR1 SEHNR and CDR2 FQNEAQ (reference sequence). DNA for the CDR3: TGTGCCAGCAGCTTTACACAGAACACTGAAGCTTTCTTT. This gives the protein CASSFTQNTEAFF.

Regarding this clonotype: A much bigger clone sits one base away, suggesting this may be a read error. This chain links TRBV19 with TRBJ2-2; D gene uncertain. Germline V gene sequence: CDR1 LNHDA, CDR2 SQIVND (reference sequence). V lost 3 bases and J 3 bases, leaving 14 bases between the germline ends. This CDR3 comprises 16 residues. CDR3 sequence (DNA): TGTGCCAGTAGTATTGACGGCTTATTGGACACCGGGGAGCTGTTTTTT. Its protein is CASSIDGLLDTGELFF.

There are a few counts of this clonotype. The chain carries TRBV18 and TRBJ2-7; 12 bases line up with TRBD2. The length of the CDR3 is 15 residues. With 0 bases clipped from V and 6 bases from J, the junction kept 3 bases outside the gene matches. Germline V gene sequence: CDR1 KGHSH, CDR2 LQKENI. The CDR3 nucleotides read TGTGCCAGCTCACCACCGACTAGCGGGAGTAGCGAGCAGTACTTC. Translation: CASSPPTSGSSEQYF.

The rearrangement links TRBV5-1 to TRBJ2-3; possible D gene TRBD2, 6 bases. The CDR3 has 16 amino acids. Germline V CDR1 and CDR2: SGHRS, YFSETQ. The V and J ends lost 0 bases and 4 bases respectively, with 15 bases between them. CDR3 sequence: CASSLGPERVADTQYF. For the CDR3, the DNA is TGCGCCAGCAGCTTGGGTCCTGAGCGGGTTGCAGATACGCAGTATTTT.

V is TRBV19 and J is TRBJ2-1, with 9 nucleotides matching TRBD2. CDR1 is LNHDA, CDR2 SQIVND, per germline (reference sequence). V was clipped by 4 bases and J by 10 bases; unmatched bases: 5. The CDR3 loop spans 13 amino acids. Here the CDR3 reads CASSTILAGEQFF. The CDR3 coding sequence is TGTGCCAGTAGTACAATTCTAGCGGGGGAGCAGTTCTTC.

This clonotype was seen at least ten times. V gene TRBV20-1 combines with J gene TRBJ1-2; unclear D gene. CDR1 and CDR2 (germline): DFQATT, SNEGSKA (reference sequence). Trimming cost V 6 bases and J 5 bases, with 13 bases left between them. The CDR3 is 12 residues long. Here the CDR3 DNA reads TGCAGTGCCTTTAGGTCCGGGTATGGCTACACCTTC. This translates into CSAFRSGYGYTF.

This clonotype came up many times. The CDR3 coding sequence is TGTGCCAGCAGTCGAATTAGCTCCTACAATGAGCAGTTCTTC. Its translation is CASSRISSYNEQFF. This rearrangement joins TRBV2 to TRBJ2-1; D gene ambiguous. The length of the CDR3 is 14 residues. Germline lookup yields CDR1 SNHLY and CDR2 FYNNEI. V lost 5 bases, J lost 0 bases, and 8 bases lay in between. The variable domain in full, with the rest retrieved from reference TRBV2 and TRBJ2-1, is EPEVTQTPSHQVTQMGQEVILRCVPISNHLYFYWYRQILGQKVEFLVSFYNNEISEKSEIFDDQFSVERPDGSNFTLKIRSTKLEDSAMYFCASSRISSYNEQFFGPGTRLTVL.

In this sample, this clonotype turned up many times. This CDR3 reads CASSYGVGRQETQYF. Here the CDR3 DNA reads TGTGCCAGCAGTTATGGGGTAGGGAGGCAAGAGACCCAGTACTTC. The chain recombines TRBV6-1 with TRBJ2-5; D may be TRBD2 (6 bases). CDR3 length: 15 residues. Germline CDR1 and CDR2: MNHNS and SASEGT. Trimming shortened V by 5 bases and J by 2 bases, and 15 bases separated the two germline ends.

V is TRBV18 and J is TRBJ2-1; 11 bases are a match to TRBD2. The CDR3 has 15 amino acids. V was pared by 8 bases and J by 10 bases, with 13 bases of the junction left unmatched. Germline V gene lookup returns CDR1 KGHSH and CDR2 LQKENI. The DNA for the CDR3 is TGTGCCAGCCGAGGGCCGGGACTAGCGGCGAACGAGCAGTTCTTC. Its protein product is CASRGPGLAANEQFF.

This clonotype was counted many times. This chain connects TRBV7-9 to TRBJ2-5, with D maybe TRBD2 (5 bases). Germline lookup yields CDR1 SEHNR and CDR2 FQNEAQ (reference sequence). Deletions cut 5 bases from V and 7 bases from J, with 11 bases between. The CDR3 is 12 amino acids. The CDR3 loop is CASSKGRGTQYF. CDR3 bases: TGTGCCAGCAGCAAGGGCCGGGGGACCCAGTACTTC.

Relative to its sample, this clonotype is large. V gene TRBV6-1 combines with J gene TRBJ2-3; 7 positions agree with TRBD2. With V trimmed by 8 bases and J by 12 bases, 8 bases remained unmatched. The CDR3 is 11 amino acids. Germline V gene lookup returns CDR1 MNHNS and CDR2 SASEGT. Here the CDR3 DNA reads TGTGCCAGCGGAGGCGGGGGTCCCCAGTATTTT. It encodes CASGGGGPQYF.

This clonotype was counted a few times. The gene calls are TRBV6-1 and TRBJ2-5; D unresolved. From germline, CDR1 is MNHNS and CDR2 SASEGT. V lost 5 bases to trimming and J lost 3 bases, with 25 bases between them. The CDR3 is 18 amino acids. Written as DNA, the CDR3 is TGTGCCAGCAGTACCCTTGACCCGGGCCCAGGAACGGAAGAGACCCAGTACTTC. Its protein is CASSTLDPGPGTEETQYF.